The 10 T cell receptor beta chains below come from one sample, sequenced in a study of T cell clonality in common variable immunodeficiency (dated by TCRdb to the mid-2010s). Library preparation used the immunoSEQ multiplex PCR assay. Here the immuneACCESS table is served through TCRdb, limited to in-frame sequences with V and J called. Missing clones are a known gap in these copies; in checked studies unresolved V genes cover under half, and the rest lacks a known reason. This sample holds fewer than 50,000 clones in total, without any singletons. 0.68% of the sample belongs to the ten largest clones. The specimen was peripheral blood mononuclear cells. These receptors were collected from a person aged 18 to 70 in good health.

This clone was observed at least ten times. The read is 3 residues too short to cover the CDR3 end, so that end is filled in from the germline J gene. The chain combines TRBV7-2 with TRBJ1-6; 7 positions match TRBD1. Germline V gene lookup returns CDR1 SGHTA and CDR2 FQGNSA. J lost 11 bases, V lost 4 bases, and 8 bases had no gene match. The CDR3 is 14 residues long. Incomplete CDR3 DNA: TGTGCCAGCAGCTACCAGACAGGGAGTACACCC. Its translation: CASSYQTGSTP. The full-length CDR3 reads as CASSYQTGSTPLHF. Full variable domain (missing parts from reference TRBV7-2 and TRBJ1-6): GAGVSQSPSNKVTEKGKDVELRCDPISGHTALYWYRQSLGQGLEFLIYFQGNSAPDKSGLPSDRFSAERTGGSVSTLTIQRTQQEDSAVYLCASSYQTGSTPLHFGNGTRLTVT.

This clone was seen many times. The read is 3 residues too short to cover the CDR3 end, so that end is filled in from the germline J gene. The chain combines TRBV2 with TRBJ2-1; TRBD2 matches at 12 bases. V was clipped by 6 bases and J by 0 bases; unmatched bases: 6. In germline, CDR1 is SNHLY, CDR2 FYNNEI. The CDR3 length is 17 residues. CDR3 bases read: TGTGCCAGCAGAGTAACTAGCGGGAGGAGCTCCTACAATGAG. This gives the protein CASRVTSGRSSYNE. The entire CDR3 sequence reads CASRVTSGRSSYNEQFF.

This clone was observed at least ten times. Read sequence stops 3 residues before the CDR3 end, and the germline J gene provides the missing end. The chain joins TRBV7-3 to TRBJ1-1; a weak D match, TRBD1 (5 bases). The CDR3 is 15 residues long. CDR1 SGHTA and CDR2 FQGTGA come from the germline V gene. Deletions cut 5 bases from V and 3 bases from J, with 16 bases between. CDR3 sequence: CASSPSGGVYTEAFF. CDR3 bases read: TGTGCCAGCAGCCCCTCCGGGGGGGTCTACACTGAA.

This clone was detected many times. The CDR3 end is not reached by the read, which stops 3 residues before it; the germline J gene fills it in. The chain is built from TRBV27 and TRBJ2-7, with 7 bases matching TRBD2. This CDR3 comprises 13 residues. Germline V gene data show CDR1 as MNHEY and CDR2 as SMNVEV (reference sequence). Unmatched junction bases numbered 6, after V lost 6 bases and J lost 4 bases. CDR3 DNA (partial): TGTGCCAGCAGGGGGGGGAGGAAGTACGAG. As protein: CASRGGRKYE. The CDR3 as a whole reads CASRGGRKYEQYF.

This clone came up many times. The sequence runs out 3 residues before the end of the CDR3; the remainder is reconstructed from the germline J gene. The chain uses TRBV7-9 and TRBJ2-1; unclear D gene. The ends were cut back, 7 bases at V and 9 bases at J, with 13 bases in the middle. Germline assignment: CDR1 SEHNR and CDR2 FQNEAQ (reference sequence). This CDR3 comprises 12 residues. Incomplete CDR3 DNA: TGTGCCAGCACCCCGGGTAGGCCTGAG. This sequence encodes CASTPGRPE. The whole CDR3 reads CASTPGRPEQFF.

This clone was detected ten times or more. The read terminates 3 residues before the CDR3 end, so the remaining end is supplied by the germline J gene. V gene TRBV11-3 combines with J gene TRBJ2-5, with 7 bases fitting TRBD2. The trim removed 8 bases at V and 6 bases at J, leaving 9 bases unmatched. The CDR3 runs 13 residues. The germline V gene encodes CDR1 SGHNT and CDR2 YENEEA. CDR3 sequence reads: CASEGRGEKTQYF. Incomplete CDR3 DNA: TGTGCCAGCGAAGGGAGGGGAGAGAAGACC. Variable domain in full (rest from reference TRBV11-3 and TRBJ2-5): EAGVVQSPRYKIIEKKQPVAFWCNPISGHNTLYWYLQNLGQGPELLIRYENEEAVDDSQLPKDRFSAERLKGVDSTLKIQPAELGDSAVYLCASEGRGEKTQYFGPGTRLLVL.

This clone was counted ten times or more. This chain's CDR3 is CASSPWTGSPTEAFF. The part of the CDR3 DNA that was read is TGTGCCAGCAGCCCTTGGACAGGGAGCCCCACTGAA. The chain combines TRBV7-2 with TRBJ1-1; 8 positions match TRBD1. The read gets to within 3 residues of the CDR3 end, and the germline J gene fills in the rest. The CDR3 spans 15 residues. Germline loops: CDR1 SGHTA, CDR2 FQGNSA. V trimming: 5 bases; J trimming: 4 bases; junction bases outside the gene matches: 9.

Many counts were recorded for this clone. CDR3 DNA (partial): TGTGCCAGCAGCTTAGTGGCTAGCTATGAG. It yields the protein CASSLVASYE. The entire CDR3 is CASSLVASYEQFF. The chain has TRBV7-9 and TRBJ2-1; perhaps TRBD2 as D (5 bases). The read gets to within 3 residues of the CDR3 end, and the germline J gene fills in the rest. The germline V gene encodes CDR1 SEHNR and CDR2 FQNEAQ (reference sequence). The CDR3 is made up of 13 amino acids. V lost 1 base and J 8 bases, leaving 9 bases between the germline ends. The full variable domain, completed using reference TRBV7-9 and TRBJ2-1, is DTGVSQNPRHKITKRGQNVTFRCDPISEHNRLYWYRQTLGQGPEFLTYFQNEAQLEKSRLLSDRFSAERPKGSFSTLEIQRTEQGDSAMYLCASSLVASYEQFFGPGTRLTVL.

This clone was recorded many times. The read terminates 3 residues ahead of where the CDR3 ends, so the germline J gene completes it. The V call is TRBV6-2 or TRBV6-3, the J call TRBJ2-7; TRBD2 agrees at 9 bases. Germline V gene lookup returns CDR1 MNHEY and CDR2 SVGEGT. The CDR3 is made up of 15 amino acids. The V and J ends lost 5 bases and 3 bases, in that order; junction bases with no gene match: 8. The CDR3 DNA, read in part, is TGTGCCAGCAGTGACAGCGGGGGGCCCCACTACGAG. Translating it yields CASSDSGGPHYE. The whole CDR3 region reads CASSDSGGPHYEQYF.

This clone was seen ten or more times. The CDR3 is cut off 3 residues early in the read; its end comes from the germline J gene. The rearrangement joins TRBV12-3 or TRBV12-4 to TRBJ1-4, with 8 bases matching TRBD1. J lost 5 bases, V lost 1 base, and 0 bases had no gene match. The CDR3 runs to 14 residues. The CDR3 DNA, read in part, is TGTGCCAGCAGTTTAGGGACAGGGAATGAAAAA. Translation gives CASSLGTGNEK. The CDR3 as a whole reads CASSLGTGNEKLFF.